This T cell receptor beta chain was captured by sequencing in a study of T cells in Graves' hyperthyroidism and ophthalmopathy. General study points: Blood also contained most expanded thyroid clonotypes above 0.001.

TCR beta CDR3 sequences were amplified from RNA transcripts. Carried out on the TCR CDR3, a first-round RT-PCR used the HTBI primer set. From the multiplex PCR reads, TCRdb called clonotypes with MiXCR, one entry per CDR3 protein. The sample contains hundreds of thousands of distinct CDR3 sequences, around 15% of which appear only once. The study enrolled patients aged 18 to 65 with newly diagnosed hyperthyroidism of under 2 months' duration. This clonotype appeared a single time. The antigen is unknown. The germline gives CDR1 MNHEY, CDR2 SVGEGT. Trimming stripped 4 bases from V and 2 bases from J, with 12 bases between. This CDR3 has 15 amino acids.

This rearrangement joins TRBV6-2 or TRBV6-3 to TRBJ1-5, with D perhaps TRBD1 (6 bases). The clonotype comes from a woman between 18 and 30 years old with Graves' hyperthyroidism. Sample: blood. The CDR3 loop reads CASSLGGSGNQPQHF. In DNA, the CDR3 is TGTGCCAGCAGTTTAGGGGGTTCGGGCAATCAGCCCCAGCATTTT.